This is a list of T cell receptor beta chains from one sample in a study of blood T cell repertoires in COVID-19. Only in-frame clones appear in the TCRdb table, and some are missing; sequencing was by immunoSEQ multiplex PCR. The sample lists 70,000 to 100,000 clones; around nine tenths were seen once. The sample was peripheral blood. The receptor set was obtained from an elderly man with active or convalescent COVID-19. The CDR3 runs from the conserved cysteine through the conserved F or W. Each record gives: J gene, D gene, clone size, V gene, CDR3 protein, CDR3 DNA. D genes are given only for firm matches. Only some rows state a clone size, as once, few, many or a class for expanded clones.

>TRBJ1-1|TRBD1|-|TRBV13
CASSSRGQGRGTEAFF
TGTGCCAGCTCCTCGAGAGGACAGGGGAGGGGGACTGAAGCTTTCTTT
>TRBJ2-5|-|-|TRBV5-1
CASSKTRRETQYF
TGCGCCAGCAGCAAGACTAGGCGGGAGACCCAGTACTTC
>TRBJ2-1|-|-|TRBV5-1
CASSLDRANEQFF
TGCGCCAGCAGCTTGGACAGGGCCAATGAGCAGTTCTTC
>TRBJ1-4|TRBD1|-|TRBV4-3
CASSQDLGGYEKLFF
TGCGCCAGCAGCCAAGATTTAGGGGGCTATGAAAAACTGTTTTTT
>TRBJ2-1|-|-|TRBV28
CASSSTVFLVNEQFF
TGTGCCAGCAGTTCAACAGTGTTCCTCGTAAATGAGCAGTTCTTC
>TRBJ2-3|TRBD2|-|TRBV28
CASRPGVAGRPGLAASAQYF
TGTGCCAGCAGGCCTGGCGTAGCTGGACGCCCGGGACTAGCAGCCAGCGCGCAGTATTTT
>TRBJ2-3|TRBD2|-|TRBV18
CASSPTSGDRDTQYF
TGTGCCAGCTCACCAACTAGCGGAGATCGGGATACGCAGTATTTT
>TRBJ2-3|-|-|TRBV4-1
CASSQDWGAIDTQYF
TGCGCCAGCAGCCAAGATTGGGGAGCGATAGATACGCAGTATTTT
>TRBJ1-5|TRBD1|-|TRBV5-1
CASSPGTGFGQPQHF
TGCGCCAGCAGCCCCGGGACAGGGTTCGGTCAGCCCCAGCATTTT
>TRBJ1-3|-|-|TRBV6-6
CASSASTGLHIYF
TGTGCCAGCAGTGCGTCGACAGGCCTACACATATATTTT
>TRBJ1-1|-|-|TRBV5-6
CASSQGGGPGWTEAFF
TGTGCCAGCAGCCAAGGGGGAGGGCCGGGATGGACTGAAGCTTTCTTT
>TRBJ1-2|-|-|TRBV30
CAWSRDNNYGYTF
TGTGCCTGGAGTCGCGACAATAACTATGGCTACACCTTC
>TRBJ1-4|-|-|TRBV6-6
CATLRAGSNEKLFF
TGTGCCACCCTTAGGGCGGGGTCTAATGAAAAACTGTTTTTT
>TRBJ1-2|TRBD1|-|TRBV7-2
CASIPPWAGGKLHYGYTF
TGTGCCAGCATCCCACCCTGGGCAGGGGGAAAATTGCACTATGGCTACACCTTC
>TRBJ2-1|TRBD2|few|TRBV7-2
CASSPRGTSGRVEQFF
TGTGCCAGCAGCCCCCGCGGTACTAGCGGGAGGGTTGAGCAGTTCTTC
>TRBJ2-1|TRBD2|-|TRBV9
CASSVVASGFDEQFF
TGTGCCAGCAGCGTAGTGGCTAGCGGATTTGATGAGCAGTTCTTC
>TRBJ2-1|TRBD2|-|TRBV7-9
CASSPRGTSGGSSYNEQFF
TGTGCCAGCAGCCCACGGGGGACTAGCGGGGGTAGCTCCTACAATGAGCAGTTCTTC
>TRBJ2-5|TRBD2|-|TRBV10-3
CAIGGLAGEETQYF
TGTGCCATCGGGGGACTAGCGGGAGAGGAGACCCAGTACTTC
>TRBJ2-2|-|-|TRBV30
CAWIVSGLGTGELFF
TGTGCCTGGATTGTAAGCGGACTGGGGACCGGGGAGCTGTTTTTT
>TRBJ1-4|TRBD1|few|TRBV5-4
CASSPRTGEEKLFF
TGTGCCAGCAGCCCGCGGACAGGGGAGGAAAAACTGTTTTTT
>TRBJ2-5|-|-|TRBV5-4
CASSHVLEGRETQYF
TGTGCCAGCAGCCACGTTCTTGAGGGCCGGGAGACCCAGTACTTC
>TRBJ1-2|-|few|TRBV6-5
CATADSWYGYTF
TGTGCCACCGCTGACAGTTGGTATGGCTACACCTTC
>TRBJ2-1|-|-|TRBV5-1
CASSFSRENNEQFF
TGCGCCAGCAGCTTTTCGCGGGAAAACAATGAGCAGTTCTTC
>TRBJ2-3|-|-|TRBV29-1
CSASPGTSTDTQYF
TGCAGCGCTTCCCCCGGGACTAGCACAGATACGCAGTATTTT
>TRBJ2-2|TRBD2|-|TRBV7-2
CASSLVAGGPGFGELFF
TGTGCCAGCAGCTTAGTAGCGGGAGGGCCGGGATTCGGGGAGCTGTTTTTT
>TRBJ2-7|TRBD2|-|TRBV6-5
CASSRFFSGGYEQYF
TGTGCCAGCAGTCGTTTTTTTTCGGGGGGGTACGAGCAGTACTTC
>TRBJ2-5|-|once|TRBV5-1
CASSLGGEETQYF
TGCGCCAGCAGCTTGGGCGGTGAAGAGACCCAGTACTTC
>TRBJ1-1|-|few|TRBV6-2/TRBV6-3
CASSYSKTSTEAFF
TGTGCCAGCAGTTACTCGAAAACCAGCACTGAAGCTTTCTTT
>TRBJ2-1|TRBD2|-|TRBV7-2
CASSTRLAGGGNEQFF
TGTGCCAGCAGCACCCGACTAGCGGGAGGAGGGAATGAGCAGTTCTTC
>TRBJ1-2|-|once|TRBV7-9
CASSLVGAGYTF
TGTGCCAGCAGCTTAGTAGGGGCCGGCTACACCTTC
>TRBJ2-3|TRBD2|-|TRBV15
CATSRGLDDTQYF
TGTGCCACCAGCAGGGGACTAGATGATACGCAGTATTTT
>TRBJ2-3|TRBD2|once|TRBV7-8
CASSFSSLTSGARDTQYF
TGTGCCAGCAGCTTTTCCTCTCTTACTAGCGGGGCTCGAGATACGCAGTATTTT
>TRBJ1-1|-|once|TRBV4-3
CASSGGALSNTEAFF
TGCGCCAGCAGCGGGGGCGCTCTGTCGAACACTGAAGCTTTCTTT
>TRBJ2-7|TRBD2|-|TRBV11-1
CASSLELAGDYEQYF
TGTGCCAGCAGCTTAGAGCTAGCGGGAGACTACGAGCAGTACTTC
>TRBJ1-1|-|-|TRBV14
CASSRGGNTEAFF
TGTGCCAGCAGCCGCGGGGGGAACACTGAAGCTTTCTTT
>TRBJ1-2|-|-|TRBV6-2/TRBV6-3
CASSSLDRIYGYTF
TGTGCCAGCAGTTCCCTCGACAGAATCTATGGCTACACCTTC